This T cell receptor (beta chain) was sequenced for a study of blood T cell repertoires in COVID-19. Turning to the study itself: Whether acute or convalescent, the COVID-19 samples came from the United States, Italy and Spain.

Adults between roughly 18 and 95 years of age took part from fewer than 30 US areas. Before they entered the study, exposed participants had met a COVID-19 case within 2 weeks. Authors' analysis steps: Quantification of nucleated cells was approximated via reference gene primer amplification. The repertoire was sequenced with immunoSEQ multiplex PCR; TCRdb's copy has only in-frame clones and lacks some. That table gives V, J and clone size, and the DNA gave D and trimming. This sample has approximately 300,000 clones, with 85% found just once. Germline CDR1 reads GTSNPN; CDR2 reads SVGIG (reference sequence). J was trimmed by 0 bases and V by 3 bases; bases with no gene match: 5. CDR3 length: 14 amino acids.

This TCR was sampled from a woman in her thirties who had been exposed to COVID-19. V and J are TRBV30 and TRBJ2-7; 7 bases map to TRBD2. The sample taken for sequencing was PBMCs or T cells enriched from blood (not recorded which). The CDR3 coding sequence is TGTGCCTGGAGATCAGGCGGGAGCTCCTACGAGCAGTACTTC. This translates into CAWRSGGSSYEQYF.